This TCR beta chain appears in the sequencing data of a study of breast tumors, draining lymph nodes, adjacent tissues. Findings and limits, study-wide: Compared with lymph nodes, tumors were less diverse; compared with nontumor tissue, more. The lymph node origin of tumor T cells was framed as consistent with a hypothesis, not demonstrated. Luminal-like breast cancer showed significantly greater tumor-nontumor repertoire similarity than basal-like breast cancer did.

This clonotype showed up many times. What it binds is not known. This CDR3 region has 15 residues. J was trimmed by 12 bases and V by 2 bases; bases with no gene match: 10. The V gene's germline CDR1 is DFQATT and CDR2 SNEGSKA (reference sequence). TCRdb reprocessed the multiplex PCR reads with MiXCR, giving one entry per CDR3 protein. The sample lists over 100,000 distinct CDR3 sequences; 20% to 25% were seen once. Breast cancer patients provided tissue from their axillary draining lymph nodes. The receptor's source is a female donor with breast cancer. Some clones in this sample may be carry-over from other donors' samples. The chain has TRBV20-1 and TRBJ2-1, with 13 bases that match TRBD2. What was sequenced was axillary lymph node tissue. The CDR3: CSARLTSGRPQGQFF. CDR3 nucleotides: TGCAGTGCTAGATTGACTAGCGGGAGGCCTCAGGGGCAGTTCTTC.